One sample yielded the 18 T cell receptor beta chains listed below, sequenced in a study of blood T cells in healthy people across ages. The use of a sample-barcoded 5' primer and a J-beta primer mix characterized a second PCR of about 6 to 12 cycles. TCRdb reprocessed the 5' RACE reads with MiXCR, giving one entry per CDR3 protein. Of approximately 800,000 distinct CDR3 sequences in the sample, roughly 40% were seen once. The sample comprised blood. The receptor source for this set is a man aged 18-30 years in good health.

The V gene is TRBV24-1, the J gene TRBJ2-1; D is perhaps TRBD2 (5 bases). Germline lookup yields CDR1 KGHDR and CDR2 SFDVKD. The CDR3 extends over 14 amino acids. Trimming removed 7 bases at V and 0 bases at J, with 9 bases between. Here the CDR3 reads CATSPSLSYNEQFF. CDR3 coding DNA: TGTGCCACCAGCCCTAGCCTCTCCTACAATGAGCAGTTCTTC.

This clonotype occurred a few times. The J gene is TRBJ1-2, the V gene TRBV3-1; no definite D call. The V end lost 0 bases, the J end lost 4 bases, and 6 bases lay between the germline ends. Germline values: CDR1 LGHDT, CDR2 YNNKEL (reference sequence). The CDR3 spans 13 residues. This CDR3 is CASSQEVSYGYTF. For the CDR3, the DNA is TGTGCCAGCAGCCAAGAAGTGAGCTATGGCTACACCTTC.

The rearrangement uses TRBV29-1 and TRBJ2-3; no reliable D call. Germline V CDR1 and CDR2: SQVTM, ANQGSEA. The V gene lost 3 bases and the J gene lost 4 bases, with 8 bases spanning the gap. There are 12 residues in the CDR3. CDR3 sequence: CSVEGLADTQYF. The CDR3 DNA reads TGCAGCGTTGAGGGGTTGGCAGATACGCAGTATTTT.

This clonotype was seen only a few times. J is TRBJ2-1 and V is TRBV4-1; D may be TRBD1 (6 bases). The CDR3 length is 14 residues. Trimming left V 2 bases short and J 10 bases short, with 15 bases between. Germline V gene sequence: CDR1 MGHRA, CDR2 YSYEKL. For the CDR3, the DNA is TGCGCCAGCAGCCAATATGAGGGGGTGAGGGAGCAGTTCTTC. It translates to CASSQYEGVREQFF.

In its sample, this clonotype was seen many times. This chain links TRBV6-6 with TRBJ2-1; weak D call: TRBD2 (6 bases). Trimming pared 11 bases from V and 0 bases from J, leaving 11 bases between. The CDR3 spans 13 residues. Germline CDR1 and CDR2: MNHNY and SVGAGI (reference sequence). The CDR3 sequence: CASRLVSYNEQFF. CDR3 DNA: TGTGCCTCCCGACTAGTCTCCTACAATGAGCAGTTCTTC.

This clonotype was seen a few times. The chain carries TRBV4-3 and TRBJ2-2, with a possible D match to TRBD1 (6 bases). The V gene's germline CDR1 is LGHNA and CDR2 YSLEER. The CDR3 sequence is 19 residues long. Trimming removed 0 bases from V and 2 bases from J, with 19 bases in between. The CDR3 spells CASSQEGQGSTPNTGELFF. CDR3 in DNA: TGCGCCAGCAGCCAAGAAGGGCAGGGGAGTACCCCCAACACCGGGGAGCTGTTTTTT.

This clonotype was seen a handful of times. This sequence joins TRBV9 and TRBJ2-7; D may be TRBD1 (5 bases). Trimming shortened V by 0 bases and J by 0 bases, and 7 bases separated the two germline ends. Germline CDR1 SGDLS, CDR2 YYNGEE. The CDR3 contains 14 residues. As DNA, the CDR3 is TGTGCCAGCAGCGTAGCGGACATCTCCTACGAGCAGTACTTC. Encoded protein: CASSVADISYEQYF.

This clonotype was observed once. CDR3 amino acids: CASSVGARTYEQYF. The CDR3 DNA reads TGTGCCAGCAGCGTAGGGGCCAGAACCTACGAGCAGTACTTC. The rearrangement joins TRBV9 to TRBJ2-4, with D hard to call. Gene TRBJ2-7 matches the end of the DNA better, so the J call may be wrong. Germline CDR1 is SGDLS and CDR2 is YYNGEE. This CDR3 is 14 amino acids long.

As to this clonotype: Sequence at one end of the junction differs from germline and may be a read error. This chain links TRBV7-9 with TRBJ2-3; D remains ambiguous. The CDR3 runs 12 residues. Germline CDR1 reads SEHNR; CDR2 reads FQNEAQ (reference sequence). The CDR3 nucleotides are TGTGCCAACAGCTTCAGCGCAGATACGCAGTATTTT. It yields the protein CANSFSADTQYF.

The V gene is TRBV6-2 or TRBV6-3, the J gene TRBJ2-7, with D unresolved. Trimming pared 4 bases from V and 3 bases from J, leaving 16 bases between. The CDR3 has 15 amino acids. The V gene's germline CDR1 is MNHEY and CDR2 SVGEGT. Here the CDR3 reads CASSSRCGAVYEQYF. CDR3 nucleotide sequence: TGTGCCAGCAGTTCCCGATGCGGAGCAGTCTACGAGCAGTACTTC.

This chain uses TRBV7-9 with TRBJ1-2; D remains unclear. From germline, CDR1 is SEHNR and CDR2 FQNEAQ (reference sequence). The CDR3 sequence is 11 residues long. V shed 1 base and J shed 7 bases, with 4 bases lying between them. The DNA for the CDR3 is TGTGCCAGCAGCTTAGAAATTGGCTACACCTTC. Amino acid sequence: CASSLEIGYTF.

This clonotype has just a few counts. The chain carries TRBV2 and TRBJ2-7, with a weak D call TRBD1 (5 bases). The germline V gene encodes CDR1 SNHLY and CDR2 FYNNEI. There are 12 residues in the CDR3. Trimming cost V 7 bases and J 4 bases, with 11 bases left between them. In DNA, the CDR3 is TGTGCCAGCAACCCGACAGATTACGAGCAGTACTTC. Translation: CASNPTDYEQYF.

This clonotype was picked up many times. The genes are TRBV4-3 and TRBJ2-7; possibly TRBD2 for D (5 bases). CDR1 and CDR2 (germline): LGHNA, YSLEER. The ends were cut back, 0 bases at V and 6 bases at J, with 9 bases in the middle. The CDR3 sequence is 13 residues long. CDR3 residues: CASSQDRGFEQYF. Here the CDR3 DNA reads TGCGCCAGCAGCCAAGATAGAGGGTTCGAGCAGTACTTC.

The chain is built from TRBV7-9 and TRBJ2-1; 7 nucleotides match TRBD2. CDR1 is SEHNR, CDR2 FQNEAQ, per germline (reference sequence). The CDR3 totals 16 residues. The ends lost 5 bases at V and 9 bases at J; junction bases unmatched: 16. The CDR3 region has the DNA TGTGCCAGCAGCCCCACCGGACTAGTCGCCTTCGTTGAGCAGTTCTTC. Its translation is CASSPTGLVAFVEQFF.

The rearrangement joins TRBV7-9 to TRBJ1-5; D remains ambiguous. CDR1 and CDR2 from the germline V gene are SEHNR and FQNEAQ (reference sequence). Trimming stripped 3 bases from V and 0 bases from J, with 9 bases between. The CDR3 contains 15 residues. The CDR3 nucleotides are TGTGCCAGCAGCTTTGGCTCGGGTAGCAATCAGCCCCAGCATTTT. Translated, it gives CASSFGSGSNQPQHF.

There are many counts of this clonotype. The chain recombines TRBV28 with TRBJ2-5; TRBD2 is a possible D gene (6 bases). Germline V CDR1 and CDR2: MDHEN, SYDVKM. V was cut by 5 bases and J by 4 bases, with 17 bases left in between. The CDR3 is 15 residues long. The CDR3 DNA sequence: TGTGCCAGCAGTCCTAACCGACGACTAGGAGAGACCCAGTACTTC. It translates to CASSPNRRLGETQYF.

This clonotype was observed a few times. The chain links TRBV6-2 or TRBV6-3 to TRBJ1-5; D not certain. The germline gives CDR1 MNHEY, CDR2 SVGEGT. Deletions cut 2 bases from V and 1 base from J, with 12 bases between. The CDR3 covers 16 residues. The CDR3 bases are TGTGCCAGCAGTTACGTGGCCTACGAAAGCAATCAGCCCCAGCATTTT. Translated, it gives CASSYVAYESNQPQHF.

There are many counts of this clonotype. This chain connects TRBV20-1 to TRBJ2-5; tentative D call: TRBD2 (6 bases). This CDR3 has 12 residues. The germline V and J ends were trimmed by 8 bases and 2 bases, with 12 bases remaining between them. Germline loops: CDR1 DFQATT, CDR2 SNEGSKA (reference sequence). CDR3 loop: CSTFSGQETQYF. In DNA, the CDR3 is TGCAGTACGTTTAGCGGACAAGAGACCCAGTACTTC.